The 2 T cell receptor beta chains below come from one sample, sequenced in a study of T cell responses to AZD1222 COVID-19 vaccine. Libraries were prepared by immunoSEQ multiplex PCR; TCRdb keeps only in-frame clonotypes and omits some of them. The table records about 270,000 clones, about 94% of them present only once. This specimen was peripheral blood, taken 28 days after the second AZD1222 dose. The receptors were gathered from an adult who received the AZD1222 COVID-19 vaccine.

In nucleotides, the CDR3 is TGCGCCAGCAGCCAAGTGGGGGACAGGGGCAACGAGCAGTACTTC. Its translation is CASSQVGDRGNEQYF. The chain combines TRBV4-1 with TRBJ2-7; 10 nucleotides agree with TRBD1. Germline-derived CDR1 and CDR2 are MGHRA and YSYEKL. CDR3 size: 15 residues. The V segment lost 1 base and the J segment 5 bases; nucleotides outside the gene matches: 5.

The chain links TRBV13 to TRBJ2-2; 9 bases map to TRBD2. The trim removed 8 bases at V and 5 bases at J, leaving 3 bases unmatched. CDR3 length: 13 amino acids. Germline V CDR1 and CDR2: PRHDT, FYEKMQ (reference sequence). DNA for the CDR3: TGTGCCAGCGGGAGCGGGAGGACCGGGGAGCTGTTTTTT. Its translation is CASGSGRTGELFF.